A selection of T cell receptor beta chains follows, all from one sample in a study of CD8 T cells in Susac syndrome. TCRdb called the immunoSEQ multiplex PCR reads again in MiXCR, with one record for every CDR3 protein. This sample yields 200,000 to 250,000 distinct CDR3 sequences, of which approximately 95% are seen a single time; 0.095% belongs to the top ten. The sequenced sample consisted of CD4+ T cells from PBMCs. The receptors here all came from a human donor with multiple sclerosis. Both conserved end residues are part of each CDR3. The order of the fields is CDR3 length, D gene, V gene, J gene, clone size, CDR3 DNA, CDR3 protein. The D gene is left open where the match is weak. Size is stated for part of the rows, as once, few or many counts, or as a class when the clone is expanded.

cdr3_length: 13
d_call: NA
v_call: TRBV20-1
j_call: TRBJ1-2
clone_size: NA
cdr3_nt: TGCAGTGCCGCAATAGGTTCGGGGGCCGGCTACACCTTC
cdr3_aa: CSAAIGSGAGYTF

cdr3_length: 11
d_call: NA
v_call: TRBV2
j_call: TRBJ2-1
clone_size: NA
cdr3_nt: TGTGCCAGCGCAGCGCTCAATGAGCAGTTCTTC
cdr3_aa: CASAALNEQFF

cdr3_length: 16
d_call: NA
v_call: TRBV4-2
j_call: TRBJ1-3
clone_size: NA
cdr3_nt: TGTGCCAGCAGCCAATCGCACAGGAGCTCTGGAAACACCATATATTTT
cdr3_aa: CASSQSHRSSGNTIYF

cdr3_length: 13
d_call: TRBD1
v_call: TRBV29-1
j_call: TRBJ1-5
clone_size: NA
cdr3_nt: TGCAGCGCCGGACAGGGAAGAGCTCAGCCCCAGCATTTT
cdr3_aa: CSAGQGRAQPQHF

cdr3_length: 14
d_call: NA
v_call: TRBV12-3/TRBV12-4
j_call: TRBJ1-6
clone_size: NA
cdr3_nt: TGTGCCAGCAGCTCCCAGGATCCCAATTCACCCCTCCACTTT
cdr3_aa: CASSSQDPNSPLHF

cdr3_length: 16
d_call: NA
v_call: TRBV25-1
j_call: TRBJ1-2
clone_size: NA
cdr3_nt: TGTGCCAGCAGCGTAGGGACCTCCGTTAGGAACTATGGCTACACCTTC
cdr3_aa: CASSVGTSVRNYGYTF

cdr3_length: 12
d_call: NA
v_call: TRBV11-2
j_call: TRBJ2-7
clone_size: NA
cdr3_nt: TGTGCCAGCAGCGGGACCCCCTACGAGCAGTACTTC
cdr3_aa: CASSGTPYEQYF

cdr3_length: 13
d_call: NA
v_call: TRBV6-5
j_call: TRBJ2-3
clone_size: NA
cdr3_nt: TGTGCCAGCAGTCGTAACGCATTAGATACGCAGTATTTT
cdr3_aa: CASSRNALDTQYF

cdr3_length: 10
d_call: NA
v_call: TRBV30
j_call: TRBJ1-1
clone_size: NA
cdr3_nt: TGTGCCTGGGGGTCCTTGGGAGCTTTCTTT
cdr3_aa: CAWGSLGAFF

cdr3_length: 12
d_call: NA
v_call: TRBV6-6
j_call: TRBJ2-3
clone_size: NA
cdr3_nt: TGTGCCACAGGGAGGTTAGCAGATACGCAGTATTTT
cdr3_aa: CATGRLADTQYF

cdr3_length: 12
d_call: NA
v_call: TRBV28
j_call: TRBJ2-3
clone_size: NA
cdr3_nt: TGTGCCAGCAGCTCCCAAATGGTTACGCAGTATTTT
cdr3_aa: CASSSQMVTQYF

cdr3_length: 12
d_call: NA
v_call: TRBV29-1
j_call: TRBJ2-7
clone_size: NA
cdr3_nt: TGCAGCGTTGAATCAGGGACACACGAGCAGTACTTC
cdr3_aa: CSVESGTHEQYF

cdr3_length: 14
d_call: NA
v_call: TRBV7-3
j_call: TRBJ1-1
clone_size: NA
cdr3_nt: TGTGCCAGCAGCTCCGACAGCTTGAACACTGAAGCTTTCTTT
cdr3_aa: CASSSDSLNTEAFF

cdr3_length: 14
d_call: TRBD2
v_call: TRBV20-1
j_call: TRBJ2-7
clone_size: NA
cdr3_nt: TGCAGTGCTGTCAGTAGCGGGGTCTCCTACGAGCAGTACTTC
cdr3_aa: CSAVSSGVSYEQYF

cdr3_length: 13
d_call: NA
v_call: TRBV28
j_call: TRBJ2-3
clone_size: NA
cdr3_nt: TGTGCCAGCATCACCGGTGGAAGGAGGTCTCAGTATTTT
cdr3_aa: CASITGGRRSQYF

cdr3_length: 15
d_call: NA
v_call: TRBV3-1
j_call: TRBJ1-6
clone_size: NA
cdr3_nt: TGTGCCAGCACCCCCGGGGTCAGACAAAATTCACCCCTCCACTTT
cdr3_aa: CASTPGVRQNSPLHF

cdr3_length: 10
d_call: NA
v_call: TRBV30
j_call: TRBJ1-1
clone_size: NA
cdr3_nt: TGTGCCTGGAGTGTTTCAGAAGCTTTCTTT
cdr3_aa: CAWSVSEAFF

cdr3_length: 13
d_call: NA
v_call: TRBV3-1
j_call: TRBJ1-2
clone_size: NA
cdr3_nt: TGTGCCAGCAGCCAAGGGACCGGGTCGGGCTACACCTTC
cdr3_aa: CASSQGTGSGYTF

cdr3_length: 17
d_call: NA
v_call: TRBV7-9
j_call: TRBJ2-7
clone_size: NA
cdr3_nt: TGTGCCAGCAGCTTGGGCTCATTGAGCGGCTATGACCACGAGCAGTACTTC
cdr3_aa: CASSLGSLSGYDHEQYF

cdr3_length: 14
d_call: NA
v_call: TRBV7-9
j_call: TRBJ2-3
clone_size: NA
cdr3_nt: TGTGCCAGCCTTAATACGGGAAGCACAGATACGCAGTATTTT
cdr3_aa: CASLNTGSTDTQYF

cdr3_length: 15
d_call: NA
v_call: TRBV11-2
j_call: TRBJ2-1
clone_size: NA
cdr3_nt: TGTGCCAGCAGCTTAGTTTTCTTCCCGCCCAATGAGCAGTTCTTC
cdr3_aa: CASSLVFFPPNEQFF

cdr3_length: 16
d_call: TRBD1
v_call: TRBV7-9
j_call: TRBJ2-5
clone_size: NA
cdr3_nt: TGTGCCAGCAGCTTAGCGAATTGGGGACAGCAAGAGACCCAGTACTTC
cdr3_aa: CASSLANWGQQETQYF

cdr3_length: 15
d_call: TRBD2
v_call: TRBV27
j_call: TRBJ2-1
clone_size: NA
cdr3_nt: TGTGCCAGCAGTTTGCTAGCGGGAGTAGAGAATGAGCAGTTCTTC
cdr3_aa: CASSLLAGVENEQFF

cdr3_length: 11
d_call: NA
v_call: TRBV2
j_call: TRBJ1-2
clone_size: once
cdr3_nt: TGTGCCAGCAGTGAGCATTCGGGCTACACCTTC
cdr3_aa: CASSEHSGYTF

cdr3_length: 14
d_call: NA
v_call: TRBV2
j_call: TRBJ1-4
clone_size: NA
cdr3_nt: TGTGCCAGCAGCCGGGTGGTAACTAATGAAAAACTGTTTTTT
cdr3_aa: CASSRVVTNEKLFF

cdr3_length: 11
d_call: NA
v_call: TRBV30
j_call: TRBJ1-1
clone_size: NA
cdr3_nt: TGTGCCTGGAGTCCCCGTAGGGAAGCTTTCTTT
cdr3_aa: CAWSPRREAFF

cdr3_length: 13
d_call: NA
v_call: TRBV9
j_call: TRBJ2-5
clone_size: NA
cdr3_nt: TGTGCCAGCAGCGTTACAGGGCGGGAGACCCAGTACTTC
cdr3_aa: CASSVTGRETQYF

cdr3_length: 14
d_call: NA
v_call: TRBV6-5
j_call: TRBJ2-4
clone_size: NA
cdr3_nt: TGTGCCAGCAGCCCTGGGGCTGGGGGAGACATTCAGTACTTC
cdr3_aa: CASSPGAGGDIQYF

cdr3_length: 12
d_call: NA
v_call: TRBV20-1
j_call: TRBJ1-1
clone_size: NA
cdr3_nt: TGCAGTGCTAGACAGGGGATCACTGAAGCTTTCTTT
cdr3_aa: CSARQGITEAFF

cdr3_length: 15
d_call: NA
v_call: TRBV16
j_call: TRBJ1-1
clone_size: once
cdr3_nt: TGTGCCAGCAGCCAATCGAGGGGGATTAACACTGAAGCTTTCTTT
cdr3_aa: CASSQSRGINTEAFF

cdr3_length: 17
d_call: TRBD2
v_call: TRBV14
j_call: TRBJ2-4
clone_size: NA
cdr3_nt: TGTGCCAGCAGCCGCATGGCTAGCGGGGGGACTAGGAACATTCAGTACTTC
cdr3_aa: CASSRMASGGTRNIQYF

cdr3_length: 13
d_call: TRBD1
v_call: TRBV20-1
j_call: TRBJ2-1
clone_size: NA
cdr3_nt: TGCAGTGCTTTGGACAGGGGGGACAATGAGCAGTTCTTC
cdr3_aa: CSALDRGDNEQFF

cdr3_length: 15
d_call: TRBD2
v_call: TRBV7-9
j_call: TRBJ2-4
clone_size: NA
cdr3_nt: TGTGCCAGCAGCTTGACTAGCGGGAGGACCAACATTCAGTACTTC
cdr3_aa: CASSLTSGRTNIQYF

cdr3_length: 13
d_call: NA
v_call: TRBV20-1
j_call: TRBJ1-1
clone_size: once
cdr3_nt: TGCAGTGCTAGGGGCGTCATGAACACTGAAGCTTTCTTT
cdr3_aa: CSARGVMNTEAFF

cdr3_length: 16
d_call: NA
v_call: TRBV12-5
j_call: TRBJ2-2
clone_size: NA
cdr3_nt: TGTGCTAGTGGTTTCGGGACGGTGACGAACACCGGGGAGCTGTTTTTT
cdr3_aa: CASGFGTVTNTGELFF

cdr3_length: 19
d_call: NA
v_call: TRBV3-1
j_call: TRBJ2-6
clone_size: NA
cdr3_nt: TGTGCCAGCAGCCAAGATCATGTGGGAGGAGAGTCTGGGGCCAACGTCCTGACTTTC
cdr3_aa: CASSQDHVGGESGANVLTF

cdr3_length: 15
d_call: NA
v_call: TRBV20-1
j_call: TRBJ1-2
clone_size: NA
cdr3_nt: TGCAGTGCTAACCGGGGACTCCAGGGACGCTATGGCTACACCTTC
cdr3_aa: CSANRGLQGRYGYTF